The entry below gives a single T cell receptor (beta chain) sequence along with its context. The source of the sample is a study of technical replicates of blood from a handful of donors. Profiling relied on immunoSEQ multiplex PCR, and the TCRdb table lists in-frame clones only, not all of them. The sample shows approximately 100,000 clones, nearly 96% of them seen only once. The germline V gene has CDR1 ENHRY and CDR2 SYGVKD. CDR3 length: 11 amino acids. The ends were cut back, 8 bases at V and 1 base at J, with 5 bases in the middle. This sequence originates from a human donor in good health. Sequencing was carried out using T cells isolated from PBMCs. This chain links TRBV10-3 with TRBJ1-2; D is unresolved. For the CDR3, the DNA is TGTGCCATCCTAGATAACTATGGCTACACCTTC. This gives the protein CAILDNYGYTF.